Listed here are 5 T cell receptor beta chains from one sample, sequenced in a study of cytomegalovirus exposure and HLA in healthy donors. In the PCR, 60 Vbeta and 13 Jbeta primers were used. The assay was immunoSEQ multiplex PCR, and TCRdb's table has in-frame clones only and misses some. The sample holds some 190,000 clones, around three quarters seen once. Material for sequencing was PBMCs. These receptors were obtained from a woman aged 25-40 years in good health and CMV-seropositive.

The rearrangement links TRBV5-4 to TRBJ1-2; 7 positions match TRBD1. V lost 0 bases, J lost 6 bases, and 5 bases stayed unmatched. CDR3 size: 14 residues. Germline-derived CDR1 and CDR2 are SGHNT and YYREEE (reference sequence). CDR3 coding DNA: TGTGCCAGCAGCTTGGAACAGGGGAAAAATGGCTACACCTTC. Its translation: CASSLEQGKNGYTF. Using reference TRBV5-4 and TRBJ1-2 for the parts outside the CDR3, the full variable domain is ETGVTQSPTHLIKTRGQQVTLRCSSQSGHNTVSWYQQALGQGPQFIFQYYREEENGRGNFPPRFSGLQFPNYSSELNVNALELDDSALYLCASSLEQGKNGYTFGSGTRLTVV.

In regard to this clone: Other nucleotide sequences from this sample produce the same CDR3. The chain uses TRBV5-1 and TRBJ2-2; D gene unclear. V gave up 6 bases and J gave up 8 bases, with 11 bases separating them. The CDR3 has 12 residues. The germline gives CDR1 SGHRS, CDR2 YFSETQ. The chain's CDR3 is CASKPSSGELFF. DNA for the CDR3: TGCGCCAGCAAGCCTAGTTCGGGGGAGCTGTTTTTT.

The chain uses TRBV2 and TRBJ2-4, with unresolved D. The V end lost 6 bases, the J end lost 9 bases, and 15 bases lay between the germline ends. CDR1 is SNHLY and CDR2 is FYNNEI in the germline V gene. The CDR3 runs 13 residues. CDR3 DNA: TGTGCCAGCAGGAGCACTGCCTCGGGCATTCAGTACTTC. This sequence encodes CASRSTASGIQYF. The whole variable domain, remainder taken from reference TRBV2 and TRBJ2-4, is EPEVTQTPSHQVTQMGQEVILRCVPISNHLYFYWYRQILGQKVEFLVSFYNNEISEKSEIFDDQFSVERPDGSNFTLKIRSTKLEDSAMYFCASRSTASGIQYFGAGTRLSVL.

CDR3 sequence (DNA): TGTGCCAGCAGCGGGGGACGCAGGGGTGGGGCCTACGAGCAGTACTTC. It translates to CASSGGRRGGAYEQYF. The chain carries TRBV11-2 and TRBJ2-7; tentatively, D is TRBD1 (6 bases). Germline V gene lookup returns CDR1 SGHAT and CDR2 FQNNGV. The CDR3 loop spans 16 amino acids. Trimming left V 5 bases short and J 2 bases short, with 19 bases between.

This chain links TRBV10-2 with TRBJ1-2; D not resolved. Germline CDR1 is WSHSY and CDR2 is SAAADI. Trimming stripped 1 base from V and 3 bases from J, with 12 bases between. This CDR3 spans 15 amino acids. CDR3 DNA: TGCGCCAGCAGTGAGTTAGGACTTAATGACTATGGCTACACCTTC. Residues: CASSELGLNDYGYTF.